The 21 T cell receptor beta chains in this list originate from one sample, sequenced in a study of cytomegalovirus exposure and HLA in healthy donors. The PCR made use of 60 Vbeta and 13 Jbeta primers. Repertoires were generated with immunoSEQ multiplex PCR, while TCRdb's copy carries only in-frame clones and drops some. In the table there are 120,000 or so clones, about 80% of which are singletons. Sequenced input: PBMCs. These receptors all stem from a man aged 30-40 years in good health and CMV-seropositive.

The chain couples TRBV4-3 to TRBJ2-7, with 12 bases lining up with TRBD2. Per the germline V gene, CDR1 is LGHNA and CDR2 is YSLEER. The CDR3 consists of 17 residues. V trimming: 0 bases; J trimming: 4 bases; junction bases outside the gene matches: 7. The CDR3: CASSQEFGTSGWYEQYF. The CDR3 DNA is TGCGCCAGCAGCCAAGAATTCGGGACTAGCGGGTGGTACGAGCAGTACTTC.

The rearrangement links TRBV6-5 to TRBJ2-7, with TRBD1 matching 7 bases. There are 14 residues in the CDR3. CDR1 is MNHEY, CDR2 SVGAGI, per germline. V lost 7 bases to trimming and J lost 1 base; unmatched junction nucleotides: 7. CDR3 protein: CASNQLQGSYEQYF. In DNA, the CDR3 is TGTGCCAGCAACCAGTTACAGGGGTCCTACGAGCAGTACTTC.

J is TRBJ1-5 and V is TRBV2, with 7 bases identical to TRBD1. Germline V gives CDR1 SNHLY, CDR2 FYNNEI. This CDR3 contains 15 residues. V lost 6 bases and J lost 1; bases outside the gene matches: 6. This CDR3 is CASRGPTGSNQPQHF. Here the CDR3 DNA reads TGTGCCAGCAGGGGCCCGACAGGGAGCAATCAGCCCCAGCATTTT.

This sequence joins TRBV29-1 and TRBJ2-1; TRBD2 aligns across 11 bases. Germline lookup yields CDR1 SQVTM and CDR2 ANQGSEA. Trimming took 6 bases from V and 10 from J; bases not matched to a gene: 5. The CDR3 loop spans 12 amino acids. CDR3 sequence reads: CSVPLAGEEQFF. In DNA form, the CDR3 reads TGCAGCGTCCCACTAGCGGGGGAAGAGCAGTTCTTC.

The V gene is TRBV21-1, the J gene TRBJ2-1; TRBD2, the table's D call, was not compared with the DNA. TRBV21-1 is a pseudogene segment. CDR3 length equals 18 residues. The CDR3 sequence is CASSKESSGSEAVNEQFF. CDR3 nucleotides: TGTGCCAGCAGCAAAGAGTCTAGCGGGAGTGAGGCCGTGAATGAGCAGTTCTTC.

This rearrangement joins TRBV10-1 to TRBJ2-1, with 11 bases lining up with TRBD2. V trimming: 3 bases; J trimming: 8 bases; junction bases outside the gene matches: 6. The germline CDR1 and CDR2 sequences are WNHNN and SYGVQD (reference sequence). The CDR3 consists of 15 residues. CDR3 coding DNA: TGCGCCAGCAGTGACACTAGCGGGAGAACGGATGAGCAGTTCTTC. It codes for CASSDTSGRTDEQFF.

The rearrangement joins TRBV7-9 to TRBJ2-7; the match to TRBD2 covers 8 bases. CDR3 length equals 15 residues. Looked up from germline, CDR1 is SEHNR and CDR2 is FQNEAQ (reference sequence). J lost 2 bases, V lost 3 bases, and 6 bases had no gene match. The CDR3: CASSFRVAGPYEQYF. For the CDR3, the DNA is TGTGCCAGCAGCTTTCGGGTAGCGGGGCCCTACGAGCAGTACTTC.

This chain links TRBV7-3 with TRBJ2-5, with a tentative D call TRBD2 (6 bases). The CDR3 is made up of 13 amino acids. Germline V gives CDR1 SGHTA, CDR2 FQGTGA. The germline V and J ends were trimmed by 8 bases and 2 bases, with 12 bases remaining between them. The CDR3 DNA sequence: TGTGCCAGCGCCCGGACTATTCAAGAGACCCAGTACTTC. It encodes CASARTIQETQYF.

This clone came up a few times. CDR3: CASSEDRGWDTQYF. DNA for the CDR3: TGTGCCAGCAGCGAGGATAGGGGATGGGATACGCAGTATTTT. The chain has TRBV7-3 and TRBJ2-3, with D perhaps TRBD1 (5 bases). With 5 bases removed from V and 6 bases from J, the gap between germline ends came to 15 bases. The CDR3 loop spans 14 amino acids. Germline assignment: CDR1 SGHTA and CDR2 FQGTGA.

The CDR3 region is CASSLVGVIYGYTF. The DNA of the CDR3 is TGTGCCAGCAGCTTGGTAGGGGTGATCTATGGCTACACCTTC. V usage is TRBV5-6 and J usage is TRBJ1-2; TRBD1 might be the D (5 bases). Per germline, CDR1 SGHDT and CDR2 YYEEEE. The CDR3 covers 14 residues. V was clipped by 0 bases and J by 4 bases, with 10 bases between them.

J is TRBJ2-5 and V is TRBV6-5; 7 positions match TRBD1. CDR3 length: 16 residues. The germline V gene has CDR1 MNHEY and CDR2 SVGAGI. Trimming cost V 0 bases and J 2 bases; bases outside gene matches: 6. The CDR3 DNA is TGTGCCAGCAGTTACTCCAGGGGGACGAGACAAGAGACCCAGTACTTC. Its translation: CASSYSRGTRQETQYF.

The chain is built from TRBV7-9 and TRBJ1-4, with D possibly matching TRBD1 (6 bases). Trimming cost V 5 bases and J 0 bases, with 7 bases left between them. Germline lookup yields CDR1 SEHNR and CDR2 FQNEAQ (reference sequence). The CDR3 contains 14 residues. As DNA, the CDR3 is TGTGCCAGCAGCCGGACAGCAACTAATGAAAAACTGTTTTTT. Its translation: CASSRTATNEKLFF.

This sequence joins TRBV7-7 and TRBJ2-2, with 9 bases lining up with TRBD1. This CDR3 region has 15 residues. CDR1 SSHAT and CDR2 FNYEAQ come from the germline V gene (reference sequence). The V gene end was trimmed by 5 bases and the J gene end by 1 base; junction bases not matched to a gene: 2. The CDR3 spells CASSPDRGNTGELFF. The CDR3 DNA follows: TGTGCCAGCAGCCCGGACAGGGGGAACACCGGGGAGCTGTTTTTT.

This clone has more than one count but fewer than ten. The rearrangement joins TRBV30 to TRBJ2-2; tentatively, D is TRBD1 (6 bases). The V end lost 0 bases, the J end lost 3 bases, and 14 bases lay between the germline ends. There are 16 residues in the CDR3. Germline V CDR1 and CDR2: GTSNPN, SVGIG (reference sequence). The DNA for the CDR3 is TGTGCCTGGAGTGTACAGTTAGGGGGTGACACCGGGGAGCTGTTTTTT. It translates to CAWSVQLGGDTGELFF.

The V gene is TRBV5-1, the J gene TRBJ2-5; perhaps TRBD1 as D (6 bases). V lost 0 bases, J lost 5 bases, and 17 bases lay in between. In germline, CDR1 is SGHRS, CDR2 YFSETQ. This CDR3 contains 16 residues. CDR3 nucleotide sequence: TGCGCCAGCAGCTTGGCTGGCTGGACAGAAAGGGAGACCCAGTACTTC. Translated, it gives CASSLAGWTERETQYF. The full variable domain, with the rest looked up from reference TRBV5-1 and TRBJ2-5, is KAGVTQTPRYLIKTRGQQVTLSCSPISGHRSVSWYQQTPGQGLQFLFEYFSETQRNKGNFPGRFSGRQFSNSRSEMNVSTLELGDSALYLCASSLAGWTERETQYFGPGTRLLVL.

As to this clone: Other DNA sequences of this sample code for an identical CDR3. The chain recombines TRBV19 with TRBJ2-7; D possibly corresponds to TRBD2 (5 bases). Per germline, CDR1 LNHDA and CDR2 SQIVND (reference sequence). The CDR3 loop spans 15 amino acids. Trimming took off 3 bases at V and 1 base at J, with 13 bases between the two ends. The DNA for the CDR3 is TGTGCCAGTAGTATCGGGCTAGCCGGTTCCTACGAGCAGTACTTC. Amino acids: CASSIGLAGSYEQYF.

The chain joins TRBV5-6 to TRBJ1-1, with D tentatively TRBD1 (5 bases). V was cut by 0 bases and J by 0 bases, with 9 bases left in between. CDR3 length: 15 amino acids. Germline CDR1 is SGHDT and CDR2 is YYEEEE. CDR3 sequence (DNA): TGTGCCAGCAGCTTGGTTACAGGCCTGAACACTGAAGCTTTCTTT. This sequence encodes CASSLVTGLNTEAFF.

The genes are TRBV6-5 and TRBJ1-1; D unclear. The CDR3 loop spans 14 amino acids. Germline assignment: CDR1 MNHEY and CDR2 SVGAGI. With 0 bases removed from V and 1 base from J, the gap between germline ends came to 6 bases. CDR3 residues: CASSYSNWNTEAFF. CDR3 DNA sequence: TGTGCCAGCAGTTACTCGAACTGGAACACTGAAGCTTTCTTT.

V and J are TRBV5-1 and TRBJ2-7; TRBD1 might be the D (6 bases). The CDR3 spans 15 residues. Looked up from germline, CDR1 is SGHRS and CDR2 is YFSETQ. Trimming left V 5 bases short and J 2 bases short, with 17 bases between. The CDR3 is CASRFGPGDPYEQYF. The CDR3 DNA reads TGCGCCAGCAGGTTTGGTCCAGGGGACCCCTACGAGCAGTACTTC.

In the case of this clone: One end of the junction is discordant with germline, which a read error may explain. The chain is built from TRBV7-7 and TRBJ2-3, with a weak D call TRBD2 (5 bases). The CDR3 consists of 16 residues. Germline V gene sequence: CDR1 SSHAT, CDR2 FNYEAQ (reference sequence). The CDR3 reads CASSLGSGASTDTQYF. The DNA of the CDR3 is TGTGCTAGCAGCTTAGGGAGCGGAGCTAGCACAGATACGCAGTATTTT.

CDR3 DNA: TGCGCCAGCAGCCAACAGCCCGCCGGGGCAGGGGCCTACGAGCAGTACTTC. This encodes CASSQQPAGAGAYEQYF. This chain uses TRBV4-3 with TRBJ2-7, with D possibly matching TRBD1 (6 bases). V dropped 2 bases and J dropped 2 bases, with 19 bases sitting between them. The CDR3 totals 17 residues. Germline CDR1 is LGHNA and CDR2 is YSLEER.